Listed here are 17 T cell receptor beta chains from one sample, sequenced in a study of cytomegalovirus exposure and HLA in healthy donors. Sequenced by immunoSEQ multiplex PCR; TCRdb stores in-frame clones only, minus some. The sample carries under 300,000 clones, about 86% recorded once. The sequenced material came from PBMCs. The receptors were gathered from a woman aged 18-29 years in good health and CMV-seronegative.

The rearrangement links TRBV2 to TRBJ1-5; D perhaps matches TRBD1 (5 bases). Trimming pared 2 bases from V and 6 bases from J, leaving 11 bases between. Looked up from germline, CDR1 is SNHLY and CDR2 is FYNNEI. This CDR3 contains 14 residues. CDR3 in amino acids: CASSEQGRGQPQHF. The CDR3 DNA reads TGTGCCAGCAGTGAACAGGGTAGGGGTCAGCCCCAGCATTTT.

The chain uses TRBV19 and TRBJ1-3, with D possibly matching TRBD1 (6 bases). CDR1 is LNHDA and CDR2 is SQIVND in the germline V gene (reference sequence). The CDR3 is 13 amino acids. Trimming stripped 7 bases from V and 2 bases from J, with 9 bases between. CDR3 loop: CASNQGPGNTIYF. The CDR3 nucleotides are TGTGCCAGTAACCAGGGGCCTGGAAACACCATATATTTT.

The CDR3 region has the DNA TGCGCCAGCAGCCAAGACAGGGGGCTTTCCTATGGCTACACCTTC. Translating gives CASSQDRGLSYGYTF. The chain uses TRBV4-1 and TRBJ1-2; 8 nucleotides match TRBD1. After removal of 0 bases from V and 4 bases from J, the junction contained 4 bases not matched to a gene. Germline V gives CDR1 MGHRA, CDR2 YSYEKL. This CDR3 has 15 residues.

The V and J genes are TRBV7-2 and TRBJ2-1; 9 bases agree with TRBD2. The CDR3 contains 19 residues. The junction had 16 bases not matched to a gene; V was cut back by 0 bases and J by 7 bases. The germline gives CDR1 SGHTA, CDR2 FQGNSA. The CDR3 loop is CASSLASLGGGVPPNEQFF. The CDR3, as DNA: TGTGCCAGCAGCTTAGCGAGTCTCGGCGGGGGGGTGCCCCCAAATGAGCAGTTCTTC.

The chain employs TRBV2 and TRBJ1-3, with D perhaps matching TRBD1 (5 bases). The V gene's germline CDR1 is SNHLY and CDR2 FYNNEI. Trimming cost V 6 bases and J 10 bases, with 13 bases left between them. There are 12 residues in the CDR3. The CDR3 is CASSLVGGTIYF. As DNA, the CDR3 is TGTGCCAGCAGCTTGGTGGGGGGGACCATATATTTT.

The CDR3 sequence: CATSSVQGAGGYGYTF. The CDR3 DNA is TGTGCCACCAGCAGCGTACAGGGGGCAGGAGGCTATGGCTACACCTTC. The V gene is TRBV15, the J gene TRBJ1-2; the match to TRBD1 covers 9 bases. J lost 4 bases, V lost 3 bases, and 9 bases had no gene match. The length of the CDR3 is 16 residues. The germline V gene has CDR1 LNHNV and CDR2 YYDKDF (reference sequence). The whole variable domain, filled in from reference TRBV15 and TRBJ1-2, reads DAMVIQNPRYQVTQFGKPVTLSCSQTLNHNVMYWYQQKSSQAPKLLFHYYDKDFNNEADTPDNFQSRRPNTSFCFLDIRSPGLGDTAMYLCATSSVQGAGGYGYTFGSGTRLTVV.

The rearrangement uses TRBV5-1 and TRBJ2-1, with 10 bases lining up with TRBD2. The CDR3 consists of 18 residues. Germline V gene lookup returns CDR1 SGHRS and CDR2 YFSETQ. V lost 0 bases and J lost 2; bases outside the gene matches: 8. Written as DNA, the CDR3 is TGCGCCAGCAGCTTGGAGGCTAGCGGGGGCGTCACCTACAATGAGCAGTTCTTC. Amino acids: CASSLEASGGVTYNEQFF.

This clone has just a few counts. This chain uses TRBV2 with TRBJ1-5, with unresolved D. Germline V gene lookup returns CDR1 SNHLY and CDR2 FYNNEI. The CDR3 totals 13 residues. V was trimmed by 3 bases and J by 6 bases, leaving 9 bases between them. CDR3 region: CASSEGEGQPQHF. The CDR3 coding sequence is TGTGCCAGCAGTGAGGGCGAGGGTCAGCCCCAGCATTTT.

The rearrangement links TRBV5-1 to TRBJ2-7, with D hard to call. Trimming stripped 2 bases from V and 3 bases from J, with 6 bases between. Germline V lookup: CDR1 SGHRS, CDR2 YFSETQ. The CDR3 consists of 12 residues. CDR3 region: CASSLQSYEQYF. In DNA, the CDR3 is TGCGCCAGCAGCTTACAAAGCTACGAGCAGTACTTC.

This rearrangement joins TRBV9 to TRBJ2-7, with 8 bases fitting TRBD1. The germline CDR1 and CDR2 sequences are SGDLS and YYNGEE. This CDR3 comprises 14 residues. The junction had 7 bases not matched to a gene; V was cut back by 6 bases and J by 2 bases. As DNA, the CDR3 is TGTGCCAGCAATTCCGGACAGGGAGCCTACGAGCAGTACTTC. Translation gives CASNSGQGAYEQYF.

The sample holds one count of this clone. The DNA for the CDR3 is TGTGCCTGGACCCTAGCGGGAGGGCCGAATACGCAGTATTTT. Its translation is CAWTLAGGPNTQYF. The rearrangement links TRBV30 to TRBJ2-3, with TRBD2 identical over 12 bases. The CDR3 is made up of 14 amino acids. Germline CDR1 reads GTSNPN; CDR2 reads SVGIG (reference sequence). After removal of 4 bases from V and 7 bases from J, the junction contained 6 bases not matched to a gene.

The V and J genes are TRBV6-4 and TRBJ2-3; D ambiguous. This CDR3 has 13 residues. Germline CDR1 reads MRHNA; CDR2 reads SNTAGT. V lost 0 bases to trimming and J lost 8 bases, with 9 bases between them. The DNA of the CDR3 is TGTGCCAGCAGTGACTCGAATGGCGGTACGCAGTATTTT. As protein: CASSDSNGGTQYF.

The chain carries TRBV5-6 and TRBJ1-2; D uncertain. Trimming removed 3 bases at V and 3 bases at J, with 15 bases between. This CDR3 has 15 amino acids. Germline values: CDR1 SGHDT, CDR2 YYEEEE. The CDR3 DNA sequence: TGTGCCAGCAGCTCCCGCGGCGAACCATACTATGGCTACACCTTC. Its protein product is CASSSRGEPYYGYTF.

The chain links TRBV9 to TRBJ2-3; possibly TRBD2 for D (5 bases). This CDR3 contains 16 residues. With 0 bases removed from V and 4 bases from J, the gap between germline ends came to 15 bases. CDR1 is SGDLS, CDR2 YYNGEE, per germline. The CDR3 loop reads CASSVAGSRVSDTQYF. The CDR3 DNA follows: TGTGCCAGCAGCGTAGCGGGGAGTAGGGTCTCAGATACGCAGTATTTT.

In this sample, this clone turned up a few times. J is TRBJ1-2 and V is TRBV11-1; D is uncertain. CDR1 is SGHAT and CDR2 is FQDESV in the germline V gene (reference sequence). Trimming left V 5 bases short and J 13 bases short, with 14 bases between. The length of the CDR3 is 11 residues. The CDR3 here is CASSPLLAGTF. Here the CDR3 DNA reads TGTGCCAGCAGCCCCCTTCTGGCTGGCACCTTC.

V gene TRBV29-1 combines with J gene TRBJ1-4; the D gene is possibly TRBD1 (6 bases). The CDR3 has 14 residues. The germline V and J ends were trimmed by 2 bases and 8 bases, with 15 bases remaining between them. The germline V gene has CDR1 SQVTM and CDR2 ANQGSEA. CDR3 bases: TGCAGCGTTGAATTGGGACAAGGTCAGGAAAAACTGTTTTTT. Its protein product is CSVELGQGQEKLFF.

The chain carries TRBV28 and TRBJ1-2; a possible D gene is TRBD1 (5 bases). V was clipped by 7 bases and J by 8 bases, with 26 bases between them. Per the germline V gene, CDR1 is MDHEN and CDR2 is SYDVKM. CDR3 length equals 16 residues. The CDR3 reads CASTEPAGTFGKGYTF. The CDR3 DNA follows: TGTGCCAGCACCGAACCAGCCGGGACTTTCGGAAAGGGCTACACCTTC.